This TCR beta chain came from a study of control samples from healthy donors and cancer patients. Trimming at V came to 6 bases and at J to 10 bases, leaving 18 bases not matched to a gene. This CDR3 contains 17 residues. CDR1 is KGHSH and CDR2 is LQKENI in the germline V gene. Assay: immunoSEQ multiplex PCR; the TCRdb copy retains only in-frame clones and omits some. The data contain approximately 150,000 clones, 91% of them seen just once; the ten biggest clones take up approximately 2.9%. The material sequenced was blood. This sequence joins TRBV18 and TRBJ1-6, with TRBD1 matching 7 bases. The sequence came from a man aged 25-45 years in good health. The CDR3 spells CASSFDRTGSGGSPLHF. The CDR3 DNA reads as TGTGCCAGCTCCTTCGATCGGACGGGTTCAGGGGGATCACCCCTCCACTTT.